One sample yielded the 26 T cell receptor beta chains listed below, sequenced in a study of vaccination and CD4 T cells after COVID-19. The Oncomine TCR Beta short-read assay sequenced DNA from cultured CD4+ T cells. MiXCR, run by TCRdb on the PCR reads, gives a single entry per CDR3 protein. Of around 7,000 distinct CDR3 sequences in the sample, approximately 70% were seen once. Antigens of these TCRs are unknown. The treatment: approximately nine-day PBMC culture with coronavirus spike peptide pools or control peptides (ViraFEST assay). Investigators obtained the unexposed donor's CD4+ T cells before the COVID-19 pandemic (2011-2018). Sequencing was carried out using CD4+ T cells from blood, cultured in vitro. The receptors derive from a human donor in good health.

The V call is TRBV6-4, the J call TRBJ1-1, with 7 bases lining up with TRBD1. Germline V gives CDR1 MRHNA, CDR2 SNTAGT. Losses at the gene ends were 8 bases for V and 3 bases for J; bases not matched to a gene: 6. The CDR3 spans 13 residues. CDR3 DNA: TGTGCCAGCTCGCAGGGGGGATACACTGAAGCTTTCTTT. Translation: CASSQGGYTEAFF.

The gene calls are TRBV5-1 and TRBJ2-5; 13 nucleotides match TRBD2. With V trimmed by 2 bases and J by 4 bases, 2 bases remained unmatched. The length of the CDR3 is 15 residues. The germline gives CDR1 SGHRS, CDR2 YFSETQ. CDR3: CASSFGLAGVETQYF. The CDR3 bases are TGCGCCAGCAGCTTTGGACTAGCGGGAGTAGAGACCCAGTACTTC.

The chain has TRBV5-1 and TRBJ2-3, with a tentative D call TRBD1 (5 bases). This CDR3 spans 13 amino acids. CDR1 and CDR2 from the germline V gene are SGHRS and YFSETQ. Trimming stripped 0 bases from V and 5 bases from J, with 7 bases between. CDR3 DNA sequence: TGCGCCAGCAGCTTGGGACAGATAGATACGCAGTATTTT. It encodes CASSLGQIDTQYF. The complete variable domain, with remaining parts taken from reference TRBV5-1 and TRBJ2-3, reads KAGVTQTPRYLIKTRGQQVTLSCSPISGHRSVSWYQQTPGQGLQFLFEYFSETQRNKGNFPGRFSGRQFSNSRSEMNVSTLELGDSALYLCASSLGQIDTQYFGPGTRLTVL.

This sequence joins TRBV20-1 and TRBJ1-5; D is unclear. The CDR3 is 12 residues long. V was cut by 0 bases and J by 5 bases, with 5 bases left in between. In germline, CDR1 is DFQATT, CDR2 SNEGSKA (reference sequence). The CDR3 coding sequence is TGCAGTGCTAGAGAGGGCCATCAGCCCCAGCATTTT. Protein sequence: CSAREGHQPQHF.

This clonotype was observed a single time. J is TRBJ2-1 and V is TRBV15; perhaps D is TRBD1 or TRBD2 (6 bases each). This CDR3 contains 14 residues. Trimming took off 8 bases at V and 6 bases at J, with 17 bases between the two ends. The V gene's germline CDR1 is LNHNV and CDR2 YYDKDF (reference sequence). The CDR3 is CATGGVARGNEQFF. For the CDR3, the DNA is TGTGCCACCGGCGGGGTAGCCAGGGGCAATGAGCAGTTCTTC.

The sample holds a few counts of this clonotype. In nucleotides, the CDR3 is TGTGCCAGCAGTTACGCCAGGAGCTCCTATAATTCACCCCTCCACTTT. As protein: CASSYARSSYNSPLHF. The chain links TRBV6-5 to TRBJ1-6, with no clear D. The CDR3 is 16 residues long. V lost 2 bases and J lost 0, with 8 bases in between. CDR1 is MNHEY, CDR2 SVGAGI, per germline.

The chain uses TRBV24-1 and TRBJ2-3; no clear D. This CDR3 spans 18 amino acids. V was cut by 2 bases and J by 4 bases, with 21 bases left in between. CDR1 KGHDR and CDR2 SFDVKD come from the germline V gene. The CDR3: CATSDSGRVGRRADTQYF. Written as DNA, the CDR3 is TGTGCCACCAGTGATTCAGGTCGGGTGGGCCGACGGGCAGATACGCAGTATTTT.

The chain recombines TRBV6-1 with TRBJ2-7, with TRBD1 as a possible D gene (6 bases). The CDR3 has 14 amino acids. With 6 bases removed from V and 0 bases from J, the gap between germline ends came to 12 bases. Germline-derived CDR1 and CDR2 are MNHNS and SASEGT. The CDR3 is CASSLRDTSYEQYF. The CDR3 region has the DNA TGTGCCAGCAGCCTCCGGGACACCTCCTACGAGCAGTACTTC.

This clonotype was observed a few times. This sequence joins TRBV27 and TRBJ1-5; 8 bases line up with TRBD1. Germline CDR1 and CDR2: MNHEY and SMNVEV (reference sequence). The length of the CDR3 is 14 residues. V shed 0 bases and J 6 bases; nucleotides not matched to a gene: 1. CDR3 in DNA: TGTGCCAGCAGTTTATCACAGGGGGGTCAGCCCCAGCATTTT. It codes for CASSLSQGGQPQHF.

This chain connects TRBV12-3 or TRBV12-4 to TRBJ2-3, with TRBD1 as a possible D gene (5 bases). V was cut by 5 bases and J by 2 bases, with 11 bases left in between. The CDR3 has 14 amino acids. CDR3 amino acids: CASSPPDNTDTQYF. For the CDR3, the DNA is TGTGCCAGCAGTCCCCCGGACAACACAGATACGCAGTATTTT.

V gene TRBV2 combines with J gene TRBJ1-3; D perhaps matches TRBD1 (6 bases). The CDR3 is made up of 16 amino acids. Germline V gene sequence: CDR1 SNHLY, CDR2 FYNNEI. The V end was cut by 4 bases, the J end by 0 bases, with 13 bases between. CDR3 coding DNA: TGTGCCAGCAGTGCGGACAGCACAACCTCTGGAAACACCATATATTTT. This translates into CASSADSTTSGNTIYF. The whole variable domain, filled in from reference TRBV2 and TRBJ1-3, reads EPEVTQTPSHQVTQMGQEVILRCVPISNHLYFYWYRQILGQKVEFLVSFYNNEISEKSEIFDDQFSVERPDGSNFTLKIRSTKLEDSAMYFCASSADSTTSGNTIYFGEGSWLTVV.

The chain couples TRBV14 to TRBJ2-5, with a weak D call TRBD2 (5 bases). The germline gives CDR1 SGHDN, CDR2 FVKESK. The CDR3 sequence is 14 residues long. V lost 5 bases to trimming and J lost 4 bases, with 14 bases between them. Here the CDR3 DNA reads TGTGCCAGCAGCGAGCTGACCCGGGGAGAGACCCAGTACTTC. It yields the protein CASSELTRGETQYF.

This clonotype was recorded a few times. The J gene is TRBJ2-3, the V gene TRBV2; TRBD1 is a possible D gene (6 bases). Germline CDR1 SNHLY, CDR2 FYNNEI. The CDR3 length is 15 residues. Trimming left V 0 bases short and J 4 bases short, with 11 bases between. CDR3 nucleotide sequence: TGTGCCAGCAGTGAAGCGCGGACAGCGGCAGATACGCAGTATTTT. This sequence encodes CASSEARTAADTQYF.

In this sample, this clonotype turned up a few times. The rearrangement joins TRBV10-3 to TRBJ1-3; D unresolved. CDR3 length: 13 amino acids. Trimming shortened V by 8 bases and J by 0 bases, and 8 bases separated the two germline ends. Germline loops: CDR1 ENHRY, CDR2 SYGVKD. CDR3 DNA sequence: TGTGCCATCGGGTCCAGCTCTGGAAACACCATATATTTT. It yields the protein CAIGSSSGNTIYF.

About this clonotype: The missing conserved phenylalanine or tryptophan at the end of this CDR3 makes a read error likely. CDR3: CASSLDGPSQPQHL. The CDR3 coding sequence is TGTGCCAGCAGCTTAGATGGGCCATCCCAACCCCAGCATCTT. This chain connects TRBV7-9 to TRBJ1-5; unclear D gene. CDR1 and CDR2 from the germline V gene are SEHNR and FQNEAQ (reference sequence). Trimming pared 1 base from V and 10 bases from J, leaving 14 bases between. The CDR3 runs 14 residues.

This chain uses TRBV10-3 with TRBJ1-1, with a tentative D call TRBD1 (5 bases). The CDR3 is made up of 15 amino acids. Trimming left V 4 bases short and J 1 base short, with 13 bases between. CDR1 and CDR2 (germline): ENHRY, SYGVKD. The CDR3 DNA sequence: TGTGCCATCAGTGGGTTCGGGACGGGGAACACTGAAGCTTTCTTT. Encoded protein: CAISGFGTGNTEAFF.

The chain carries TRBV10-2 and TRBJ2-7, with D uncertain. There are 13 residues in the CDR3. V lost 6 bases to trimming and J lost 5 bases, with 14 bases between them. CDR1 is WSHSY and CDR2 is SAAADI in the germline V gene. In nucleotides, the CDR3 is TGCGCCAGCAGGGGGTTGAGTGGGGACGAGCAGTACTTC. Amino acid sequence: CASRGLSGDEQYF.

J is TRBJ1-5 and V is TRBV7-2, with D possibly being TRBD1 (5 bases). V lost 5 bases to trimming and J lost 9 bases, with 14 bases between them. Per the germline V gene, CDR1 is SGHTA and CDR2 is FQGNSA. This CDR3 contains 13 residues. The CDR3 spells CASSRGDRRPQHF. The CDR3 bases are TGTGCCAGCAGCCGAGGGGACCGCCGGCCCCAGCATTTT.

The chain has TRBV19 and TRBJ2-7, with TRBD1 matching 8 bases. Germline loops: CDR1 LNHDA, CDR2 SQIVND (reference sequence). The CDR3 length is 14 residues. V dropped 3 bases and J dropped 4; count of bases not matched to a gene: 5. Here the CDR3 reads CASSMRTGRYEQYF. The DNA of the CDR3 is TGTGCCAGTAGTATGCGGACAGGGCGGTACGAGCAGTACTTC.

This chain connects TRBV7-2 to TRBJ2-1; TRBD2 matches at 15 bases. The germline gives CDR1 SGHTA, CDR2 FQGNSA. After removal of 1 base from V and 3 bases from J, the junction contained 4 bases not matched to a gene. CDR3 length: 18 amino acids. In DNA, the CDR3 is TGTGCCAGCAGCTTAGAGGGGACTAGCGGGAGGTTCTACAATGAGCAGTTCTTC. Its protein is CASSLEGTSGRFYNEQFF.

The chain recombines TRBV6-1 with TRBJ2-3, with TRBD2 matching 12 bases. Germline V gene sequence: CDR1 MNHNS, CDR2 SASEGT. The CDR3 is 15 residues long. V was clipped by 6 bases and J by 3 bases; unmatched bases: 4. The CDR3 spells CASRQTSGGTDTQYF. Written as DNA, the CDR3 is TGTGCCAGCAGGCAGACTAGCGGGGGTACAGATACGCAGTATTTT.

The chain combines TRBV14 with TRBJ2-2, with D perhaps being TRBD1 or TRBD2 (5 bases each). This CDR3 contains 16 residues. The germline V and J ends were trimmed by 4 bases and 7 bases, with 19 bases remaining between them. Per the germline V gene, CDR1 is SGHDN and CDR2 is FVKESK. The CDR3 DNA is TGTGCCAGCAGCCTCCACCCGACGGGGCTCGGCGGGGAGCTGTTTTTT. Translated, it gives CASSLHPTGLGGELFF. Combining the CDR3 with reference TRBV14 and TRBJ2-2 gives the whole variable domain EAGVTQFPSHSVIEKGQTVTLRCDPISGHDNLYWYRRVMGKEIKFLLHFVKESKQDESGMPNNRFLAERTGGTYSTLKVQPAELEDSGVYFCASSLHPTGLGGELFFGEGSRLTVL.

The chain combines TRBV4-1 with TRBJ1-2; the D gene is possibly TRBD1 (6 bases). With 3 bases removed from V and 7 bases from J, the gap between germline ends came to 18 bases. The CDR3 contains 15 residues. Germline-derived CDR1 and CDR2 are MGHRA and YSYEKL. Written as DNA, the CDR3 is TGCGCCAGCAGCCAGAGAAGGACAGACCGGAGTGGCTACACCTTC. Amino acid sequence: CASSQRRTDRSGYTF.

The chain recombines TRBV10-3 with TRBJ2-4; TRBD1 aligns across 8 bases. V trimming: 3 bases; J trimming: 6 bases; junction bases outside the gene matches: 7. Germline V gives CDR1 ENHRY, CDR2 SYGVKD. The CDR3 consists of 15 residues. CDR3 sequence: CAISDRGPAGNIQYF. The CDR3 coding sequence is TGTGCCATCAGTGACAGGGGGCCGGCAGGAAACATTCAGTACTTC.

This clonotype was seen more than once but under ten times. The V gene is TRBV19, the J gene TRBJ1-5, with D possibly TRBD1 on 5 matching bases. This CDR3 spans 16 amino acids. The ends were cut back, 7 bases at V and 3 bases at J, with 19 bases in the middle. Germline V gene data show CDR1 as LNHDA and CDR2 as SQIVND (reference sequence). The CDR3 region is CASNLAGARNNQPQHF. The CDR3 coding sequence is TGTGCCAGTAACCTGGCCGGGGCCCGGAACAATCAGCCCCAGCATTTT.

The rearrangement links TRBV11-2 to TRBJ1-1; 7 nucleotides agree with TRBD1. This CDR3 has 14 amino acids. The trim removed 8 bases at V and 3 bases at J, leaving 9 bases unmatched. CDR1 is SGHAT and CDR2 is FQNNGV in the germline V gene. This CDR3 is CASQIPGQYTEAFF. CDR3 bases: TGTGCCAGCCAAATCCCGGGACAGTACACTGAAGCTTTCTTT.